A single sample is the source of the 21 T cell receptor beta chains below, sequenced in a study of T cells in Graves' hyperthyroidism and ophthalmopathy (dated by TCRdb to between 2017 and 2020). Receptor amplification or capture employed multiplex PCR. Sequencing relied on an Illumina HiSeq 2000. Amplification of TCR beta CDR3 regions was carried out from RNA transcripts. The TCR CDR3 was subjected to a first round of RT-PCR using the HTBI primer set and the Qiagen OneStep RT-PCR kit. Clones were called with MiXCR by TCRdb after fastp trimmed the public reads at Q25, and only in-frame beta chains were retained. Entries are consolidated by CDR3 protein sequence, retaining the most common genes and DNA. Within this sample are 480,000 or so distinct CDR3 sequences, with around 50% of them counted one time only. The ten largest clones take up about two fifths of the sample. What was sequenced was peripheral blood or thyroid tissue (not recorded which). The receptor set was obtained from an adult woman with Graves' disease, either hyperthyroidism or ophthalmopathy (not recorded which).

The CDR3 bases are TGTGCCAGCAGCGTTGGACATGGGTACGAGCAGTACTTC. Encoded protein: CASSVGHGYEQYF. The chain has TRBV11-1 and TRBJ2-7; a weak D match, TRBD1 (5 bases). Trimming left V 5 bases short and J 4 bases short, with 12 bases between. Looked up from germline, CDR1 is SGHAT and CDR2 is FQDESV (reference sequence). This CDR3 is built from 13 residues.

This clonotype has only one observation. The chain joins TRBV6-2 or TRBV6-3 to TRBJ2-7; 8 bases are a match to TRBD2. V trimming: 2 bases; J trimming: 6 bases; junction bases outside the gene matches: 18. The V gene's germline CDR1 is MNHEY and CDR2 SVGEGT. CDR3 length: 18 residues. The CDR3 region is CASSYASVSSGNMCEQYF. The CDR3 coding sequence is TGTGCCAGCAGTTACGCGTCAGTGAGTAGCGGGAATATGTGCGAGCAGTACTTC.

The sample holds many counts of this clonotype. The CDR3 nucleotides are TGCGCCAGCAGCCAAGATGGTGGACAGTTTTATGGCTACACCTTC. Translated: CASSQDGGQFYGYTF. The chain combines TRBV4-3 with TRBJ1-2, with D perhaps TRBD1 (6 bases). The CDR3 contains 15 residues. CDR1 is LGHNA, CDR2 YSLEER, per germline. V was shortened by 0 bases and J by 5 bases, with 13 bases between the two germline ends.

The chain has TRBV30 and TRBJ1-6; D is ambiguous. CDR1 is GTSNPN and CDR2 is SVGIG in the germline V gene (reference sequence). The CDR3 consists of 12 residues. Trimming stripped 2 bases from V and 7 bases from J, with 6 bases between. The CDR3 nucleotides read TGTGCCTGGAGTCCCGGAAATTCACCCCTCCACTTT. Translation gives CAWSPGNSPLHF. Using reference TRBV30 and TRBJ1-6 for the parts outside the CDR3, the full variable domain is SQTIHQWPATLVQPVGSPLSLECTVEGTSNPNLYWYRQAAGRGLQLLFYSVGIGQISSEVPQNLSASRPQDRQFILSSKKLLLSDSGFYLCAWSPGNSPLHFGNGTRLTVT.

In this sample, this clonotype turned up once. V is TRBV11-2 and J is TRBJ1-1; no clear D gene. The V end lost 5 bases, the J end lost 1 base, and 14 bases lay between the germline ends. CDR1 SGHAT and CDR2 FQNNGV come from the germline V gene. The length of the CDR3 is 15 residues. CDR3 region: CASSPNWGENTEAFF. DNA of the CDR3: TGTGCCAGCAGCCCTAATTGGGGAGAGAACACTGAAGCTTTCTTT.

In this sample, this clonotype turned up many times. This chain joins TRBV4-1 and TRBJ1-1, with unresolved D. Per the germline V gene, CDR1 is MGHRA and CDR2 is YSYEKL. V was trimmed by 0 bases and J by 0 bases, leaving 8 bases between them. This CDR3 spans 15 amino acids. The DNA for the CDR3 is TGCGCCAGCAGCCAAGACCCTACGGTGAACACTGAAGCTTTCTTT. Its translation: CASSQDPTVNTEAFF.

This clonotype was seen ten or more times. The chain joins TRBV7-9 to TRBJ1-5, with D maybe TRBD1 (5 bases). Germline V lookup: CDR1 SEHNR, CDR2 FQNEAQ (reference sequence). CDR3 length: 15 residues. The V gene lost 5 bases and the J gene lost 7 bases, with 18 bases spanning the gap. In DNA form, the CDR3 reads TGTGCCAGCAGCCCCGACGGATCAGGGAACCAGCCCCAGCATTTT. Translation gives CASSPDGSGNQPQHF. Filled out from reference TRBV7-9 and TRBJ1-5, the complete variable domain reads DTGVSQNPRHKITKRGQNVTFRCDPISEHNRLYWYRQTLGQGPEFLTYFQNEAQLEKSRLLSDRFSAERPKGSFSTLEIQRTEQGDSAMYLCASSPDGSGNQPQHFGDGTRLSIL.

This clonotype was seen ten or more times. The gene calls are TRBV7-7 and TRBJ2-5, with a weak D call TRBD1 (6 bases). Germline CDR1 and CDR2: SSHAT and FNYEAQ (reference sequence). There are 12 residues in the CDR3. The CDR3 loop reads CAVTGARWTQYF. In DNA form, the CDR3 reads TGTGCAGTGACAGGCGCCAGGTGGACCCAGTACTTC.

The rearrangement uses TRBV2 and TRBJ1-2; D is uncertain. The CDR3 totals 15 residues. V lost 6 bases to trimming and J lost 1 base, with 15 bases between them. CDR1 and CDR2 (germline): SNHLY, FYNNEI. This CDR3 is CASSALGGDNYGYTF. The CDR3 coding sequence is TGTGCCAGCAGCGCCCTAGGAGGTGATAACTATGGCTACACCTTC.

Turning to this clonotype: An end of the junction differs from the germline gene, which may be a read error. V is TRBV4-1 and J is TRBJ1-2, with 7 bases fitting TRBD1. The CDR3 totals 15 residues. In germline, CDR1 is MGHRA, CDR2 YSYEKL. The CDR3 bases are TGTGCCAGCAGTCTCAACCGACAGGGAACCTATGGCTACACCTTC. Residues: CASSLNRQGTYGYTF.

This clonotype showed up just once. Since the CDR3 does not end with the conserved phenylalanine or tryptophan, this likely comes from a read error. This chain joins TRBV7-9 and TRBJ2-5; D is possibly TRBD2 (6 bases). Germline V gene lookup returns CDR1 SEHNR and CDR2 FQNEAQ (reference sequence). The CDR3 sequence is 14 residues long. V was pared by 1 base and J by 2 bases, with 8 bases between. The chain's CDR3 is CASSLGAGQETQYI. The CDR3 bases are TGTGCCAGCAGCTTAGGGGCGGGACAAGAGACCCAGTACATC.

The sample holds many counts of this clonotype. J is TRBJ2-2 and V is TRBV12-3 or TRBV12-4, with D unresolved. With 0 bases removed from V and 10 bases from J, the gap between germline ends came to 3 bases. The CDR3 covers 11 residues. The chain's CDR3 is CASSLAAELFF. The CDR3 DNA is TGTGCCAGCAGTTTAGCGGCGGAGCTGTTTTTT.

In nucleotides, the CDR3 is TGTGCCAGCAACAGGGACACCAAATCTCAGCCCCAGCATTTT. This sequence encodes CASNRDTKSQPQHF. This sequence joins TRBV2 and TRBJ1-5, with D possibly being TRBD1 (6 bases). This CDR3 contains 14 residues. V lost 7 bases to trimming and J lost 6 bases, with 16 bases between them. Germline loops: CDR1 SNHLY, CDR2 FYNNEI.

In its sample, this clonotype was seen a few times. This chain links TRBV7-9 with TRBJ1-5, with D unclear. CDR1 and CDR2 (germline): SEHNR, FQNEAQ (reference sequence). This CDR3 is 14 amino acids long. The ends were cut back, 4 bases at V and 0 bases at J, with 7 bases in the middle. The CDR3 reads CASSSENSNQPQHF. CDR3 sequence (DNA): TGTGCCAGCAGCTCTGAAAATAGCAATCAGCCCCAGCATTTT.

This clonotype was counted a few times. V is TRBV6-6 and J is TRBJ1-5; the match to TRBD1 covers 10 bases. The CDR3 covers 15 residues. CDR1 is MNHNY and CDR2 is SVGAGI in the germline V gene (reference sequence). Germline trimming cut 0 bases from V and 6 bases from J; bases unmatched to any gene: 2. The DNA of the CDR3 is TGTGCCAGCAGTTACTCGACAGGGGGCTTTCAGCCCCAGCATTTT. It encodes CASSYSTGGFQPQHF.

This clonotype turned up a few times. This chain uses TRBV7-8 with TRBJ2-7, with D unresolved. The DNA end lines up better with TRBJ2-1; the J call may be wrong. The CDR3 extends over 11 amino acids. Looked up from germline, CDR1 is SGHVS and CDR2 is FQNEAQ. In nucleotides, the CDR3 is TGTGCCAGCAGCTTAGTGGTTGAGCAGTTCTTC. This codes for CASSLVVEQFF.

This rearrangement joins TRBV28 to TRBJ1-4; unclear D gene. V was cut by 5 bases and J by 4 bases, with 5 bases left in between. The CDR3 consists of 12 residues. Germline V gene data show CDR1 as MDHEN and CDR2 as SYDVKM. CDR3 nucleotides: TGTGCCAGCAGTGCGAATAATGAAAAACTGTTTTTT. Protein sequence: CASSANNEKLFF.

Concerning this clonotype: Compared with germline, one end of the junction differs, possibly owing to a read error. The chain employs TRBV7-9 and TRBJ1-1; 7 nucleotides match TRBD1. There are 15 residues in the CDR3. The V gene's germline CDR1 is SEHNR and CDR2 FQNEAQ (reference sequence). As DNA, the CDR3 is TGCGCCAGCAGCCTAGGGACAGCAACGAACACTGAAGCTTTCTTT. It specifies CASSLGTATNTEAFF.

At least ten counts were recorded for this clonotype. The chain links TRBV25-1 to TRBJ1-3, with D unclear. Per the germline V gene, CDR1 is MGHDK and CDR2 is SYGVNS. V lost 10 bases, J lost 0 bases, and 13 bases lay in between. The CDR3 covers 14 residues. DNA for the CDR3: TGTGCCACCTCGGACCCAGCCTCTGGAAACACCATATATTTT. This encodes CATSDPASGNTIYF. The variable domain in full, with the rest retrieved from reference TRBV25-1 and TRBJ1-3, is EADIYQTPRYLVIGTGKKITLECSQTMGHDKMYWYQQDPGMELHLIHYSYGVNSTEKGDLSSESTVSRIRTEHFPLTLESARPSHTSQYLCATSDPASGNTIYFGEGSWLTVV.

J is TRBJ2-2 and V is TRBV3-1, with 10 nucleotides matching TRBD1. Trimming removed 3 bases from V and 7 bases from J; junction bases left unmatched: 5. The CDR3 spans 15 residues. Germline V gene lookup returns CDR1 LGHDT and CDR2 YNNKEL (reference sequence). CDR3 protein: CASSQRDRGNGELFF. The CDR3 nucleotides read TGTGCCAGCAGCCAGAGGGACAGGGGTAACGGGGAGCTGTTTTTT.

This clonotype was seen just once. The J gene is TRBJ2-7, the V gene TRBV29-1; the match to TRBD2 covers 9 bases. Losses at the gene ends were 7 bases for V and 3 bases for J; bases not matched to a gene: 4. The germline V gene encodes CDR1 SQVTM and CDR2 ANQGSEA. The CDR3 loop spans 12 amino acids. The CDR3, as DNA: TGCAGCGGACTAGCGGAGAACTACGAGCAGTACTTC. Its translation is CSGLAENYEQYF.